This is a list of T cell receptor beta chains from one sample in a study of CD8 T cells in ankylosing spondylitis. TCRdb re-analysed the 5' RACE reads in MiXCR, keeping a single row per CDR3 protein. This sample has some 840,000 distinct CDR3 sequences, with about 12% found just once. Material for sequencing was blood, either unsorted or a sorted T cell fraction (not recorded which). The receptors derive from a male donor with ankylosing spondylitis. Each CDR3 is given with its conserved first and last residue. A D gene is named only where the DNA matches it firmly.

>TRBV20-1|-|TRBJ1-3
CSAGRRGPGNTIYF
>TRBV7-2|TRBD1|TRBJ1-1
CASSGGTGNTEAFF
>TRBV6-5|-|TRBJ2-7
CASSLQGLTYEQYF
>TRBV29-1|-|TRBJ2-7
CSVEGVRTYEQYF
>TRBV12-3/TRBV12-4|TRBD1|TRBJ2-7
CASSSTGAYEQYF
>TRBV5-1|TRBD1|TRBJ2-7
CASRPGTGGFGLYF
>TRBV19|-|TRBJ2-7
CASSPRHALGRYEQYF
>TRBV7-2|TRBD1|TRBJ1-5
CASSLMDRENSNQPQHF
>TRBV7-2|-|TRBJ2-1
CASSPYRDIYNEQFF
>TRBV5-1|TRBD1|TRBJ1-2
CASSLYGQGIGGYTF
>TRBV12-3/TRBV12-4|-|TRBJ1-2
CASRASGRNYGYTF
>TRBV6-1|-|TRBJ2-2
CASMWTEDTGELFF
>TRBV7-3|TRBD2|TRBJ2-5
CASSPTSGARLDF
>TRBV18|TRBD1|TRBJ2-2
CASSPPTTGRTGELFF
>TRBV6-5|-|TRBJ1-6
CASCREGTPLHF
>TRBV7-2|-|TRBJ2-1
CASSFINEQFF
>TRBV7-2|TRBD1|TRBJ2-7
CASSRRRTGTYEQYF
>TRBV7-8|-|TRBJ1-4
CASSLARHDEKLFF
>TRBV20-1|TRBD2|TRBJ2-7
CSAYSGERGEQYF
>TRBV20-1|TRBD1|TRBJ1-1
CSARVNGDSSKAFF
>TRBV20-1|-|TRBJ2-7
CSASLSSGLSWGEQYF
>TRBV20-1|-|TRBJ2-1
CSARDPNGINEQFF
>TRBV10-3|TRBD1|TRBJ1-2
CAISERGATGSGGYTF
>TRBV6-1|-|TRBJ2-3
CASSGDLVRTDTQYF
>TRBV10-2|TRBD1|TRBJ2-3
CASMDRGRDTQYF
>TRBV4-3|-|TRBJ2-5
CASSKNYGQGRLTQYF
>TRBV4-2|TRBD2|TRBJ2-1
CASSLMTSGPYNEQFF
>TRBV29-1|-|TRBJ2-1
CSVEHRSSSYNEQFF
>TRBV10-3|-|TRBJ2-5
CAIRGTDEETQYF